Shown below are 18 T cell receptor beta chains from a single sample sequenced in a study of molecular identifiers for immune sequencing clone quantification. Using its own MiXCR run on the PCR reads, TCRdb lists one record per CDR3 protein. The table records 50,000 to 70,000 distinct CDR3 sequences, 18% of them present only once. Sequenced material: naive CD8+ T cells from blood, with Jurkat cell RNA spiked in. Noted subset: FACS-sorted CD8+CD4-CCR7+CD45RA+ naive T cells. Receptors were obtained from a human donor in good health. Some libraries in this study had Jurkat cell RNA spiked in.

The sample holds many counts of this clonotype. The CDR3 DNA is TGCAGTGCTAGATCTTTAGCGGGAGGGCTATACAATGAGCAGTTCTTC. Encoded protein: CSARSLAGGLYNEQFF. This chain links TRBV20-1 with TRBJ2-1, with 11 positions matching TRBD2. CDR1 is DFQATT and CDR2 is SNEGSKA in the germline V gene (reference sequence). Losses at the gene ends were 2 bases for V and 4 bases for J; bases not matched to a gene: 7. There are 16 residues in the CDR3.

This clonotype turned up a few times. This may be a read error, as it is one base from a much larger clone. The chain is built from TRBV30 and TRBJ2-7; D uncertain. The V end was cut by 2 bases, the J end by 5 bases, with 13 bases between. Germline values: CDR1 GTSNPN, CDR2 SVGIG (reference sequence). The CDR3 runs to 13 residues. The CDR3 sequence: CAWSLSGGHEQYF. CDR3 nucleotide sequence: TGTGCCTGGAGTCTTTCTGGTGGCCACGAGCAGTACTTC.

The chain is built from TRBV11-2 and TRBJ2-5, with no clear D. The V gene lost 4 bases and the J gene lost 4 bases, with 10 bases spanning the gap. This CDR3 spans 13 amino acids. Germline lookup yields CDR1 SGHAT and CDR2 FQNNGV. In DNA, the CDR3 is TGTGCCAGCAGCTGGAAAATACGAGAGACCCAGTACTTC. This codes for CASSWKIRETQYF.

Ten or more counts support this clonotype. CDR3 residues: CASSPGQGTQYF. Here the CDR3 DNA reads TGTGCCAGCAGTCCCGGACAGGGCACGCAGTATTTT. The chain links TRBV7-9 to TRBJ2-3; 8 positions agree with TRBD1. After removal of 6 bases from V and 9 bases from J, the junction contained 5 bases not matched to a gene. Germline V gene data show CDR1 as SEHNR and CDR2 as FQNEAQ (reference sequence). The CDR3 is 12 amino acids.

This clonotype appeared many times. J is TRBJ2-1 and V is TRBV27, with TRBD2 identical over 13 bases. Germline CDR1 MNHEY, CDR2 SMNVEV (reference sequence). V was pared by 5 bases and J by 9 bases, with 10 bases of the junction left unmatched. The CDR3 length is 16 residues. The CDR3 DNA reads TGTGCCAGCAGTCCGCCGGGACTAGCGGGATGGGGTGAGCAGTTCTTC. It translates to CASSPPGLAGWGEQFF.

This clonotype appeared a single time. Being one base from a much bigger clone, this may be a read error. J is TRBJ1-1 and V is TRBV6-5; 9 positions agree with TRBD1. Looked up from germline, CDR1 is MNHEY and CDR2 is SVGAGI. This CDR3 has 15 amino acids. The CDR3 sequence is CASSYSLTGGTGAFF. CDR3 DNA: TGTGCCAGCAGTTACTCCCTGACAGGGGGGACTGGAGCTTTCTTT.

The sample holds a few counts of this clonotype. Relative to the germline gene, one junction end is altered; a read error may explain this. J is TRBJ2-1 and V is TRBV4-2; TRBD1 might be the D (6 bases). The CDR3 is made up of 13 amino acids. Germline V gene lookup returns CDR1 LGHNA and CDR2 YNFKEQ. CDR3 amino acids: CAGSHGQLNEQFF. In DNA form, the CDR3 reads TGTGCCGGCAGCCACGGACAGTTGAATGAGCAGTTCTTC.

V and J are TRBV14 and TRBJ2-1, with D maybe TRBD1 (5 bases). There are 13 residues in the CDR3. Between the trimmed V and J ends, which lost 4 bases and 6 bases, there was a span of 10 bases. Germline assignment: CDR1 SGHDN and CDR2 FVKESK. CDR3 sequence (DNA): TGTGCCAGCAGCCCAAGGACAATCAATGAGCAGTTCTTC. This translates into CASSPRTINEQFF.

This clonotype was recorded at least ten times. The V call is TRBV12-3 or TRBV12-4, the J call TRBJ2-6; D call uncertain. V was trimmed by 8 bases and J by 0 bases, leaving 11 bases between them. This CDR3 spans 15 amino acids. The DNA for the CDR3 is TGTGCCAGCTCCTCTGGGGTCTCTGGGGCCAACGTCCTGACTTTC. It is translated as CASSSGVSGANVLTF.

This clonotype was recorded at least ten times. CDR3 bases: TGTGCCAGCATCCCCCCGGGTAGCGGGATCACAGATACGCAGTATTTT. Amino acids: CASIPPGSGITDTQYF. The genes are TRBV2 and TRBJ2-3; 8 positions match TRBD2. Germline CDR1 and CDR2: SNHLY and FYNNEI. The CDR3 consists of 16 residues. After removal of 7 bases from V and 2 bases from J, the junction contained 11 bases not matched to a gene.

About this clonotype: A much larger clone differs from this one at a single base, so this may be a read error. The rearrangement links TRBV28 to TRBJ1-3; a weak D match, TRBD1 (5 bases). The CDR3 is 16 residues long. Germline CDR1 and CDR2: MDHEN and SYDVKM. The CDR3 DNA is TGTGCCAGCAGGCGCCCCCGGGGGTCCTCTGGAAACATCATATATTTT. Translation gives CASRRPRGSSGNIIYF.

This clonotype was counted only a few times. V usage is TRBV27 and J usage is TRBJ2-3, with 9 positions matching TRBD1. The J segment lost 1 base and the V segment lost 7 bases, leaving 6 bases of the junction unmatched. Germline V lookup: CDR1 MNHEY, CDR2 SMNVEV (reference sequence). The CDR3 loop spans 15 amino acids. The CDR3 reads CASNRQGGGTDTQYF. The DNA of the CDR3 is TGTGCCAGCAATCGACAGGGGGGGGGCACAGATACGCAGTATTTT.

This clonotype was counted at least ten times. This chain links TRBV13 with TRBJ2-1; D possibly corresponds to TRBD1 (6 bases). V lost 7 bases and J 6 bases, leaving 16 bases between the germline ends. Germline V gene sequence: CDR1 PRHDT, CDR2 FYEKMQ (reference sequence). The CDR3 spans 14 residues. Here the CDR3 DNA reads TGTGCCAGCAAAGGGGGTGGACAAATCAATGAGCAGTTCTTC. Protein product: CASKGGGQINEQFF.

This clonotype has at least ten counts. The J gene is TRBJ1-3, the V gene TRBV3-1; 7 nucleotides align to TRBD1. The V gene's germline CDR1 is LGHDT and CDR2 YNNKEL (reference sequence). The CDR3 has 20 amino acids. Trimming removed 0 bases from V and 1 base from J; junction bases left unmatched: 15. The CDR3 region is CASSQDFGTAIMTSGNTIYF. The CDR3 DNA sequence: TGTGCCAGCAGCCAAGATTTCGGGACAGCTATTATGACTTCTGGAAACACCATATATTTT.

This clonotype was seen more than once but under ten times. The chain couples TRBV20-1 to TRBJ2-1, with D possibly called TRBD1 or TRBD2 (5 bases each). Germline V gene lookup returns CDR1 DFQATT and CDR2 SNEGSKA (reference sequence). The CDR3 runs to 15 residues. Trimming shortened V by 0 bases and J by 3 bases, and 12 bases separated the two germline ends. CDR3 DNA: TGCAGTGCTAGAGACCGGGACGCCGACTACAATGAGCAGTTCTTC. Its protein is CSARDRDADYNEQFF.

This clonotype was detected many times. V is TRBV27 and J is TRBJ1-5, with TRBD1 matching 8 bases. Per the germline V gene, CDR1 is MNHEY and CDR2 is SMNVEV (reference sequence). This CDR3 is 13 amino acids long. V was clipped by 5 bases and J by 4 bases; unmatched bases: 1. CDR3 sequence reads: CASSRTGNQPQHF. DNA of the CDR3: TGTGCCAGCAGTCGGACAGGGAATCAGCCCCAGCATTTT.

This clonotype was seen repeatedly, ten times or more. The genes are TRBV12-3 or TRBV12-4 and TRBJ2-5; 9 bases are shared with TRBD2. The CDR3 spans 15 residues. With 4 bases clipped from V and 7 bases from J, the junction kept 10 bases outside the gene matches. Here the CDR3 reads CASSSNSGRGGTQYF. Written as DNA, the CDR3 is TGTGCCAGCAGTTCAAATAGCGGGAGAGGGGGGACCCAGTACTTC.

About this clonotype: A read error may be the cause here, since a much bigger clone is one base away. This rearrangement joins TRBV6-5 to TRBJ1-4; possible D gene TRBD1, 6 bases. CDR1 and CDR2 from the germline V gene are MNHEY and SVGAGI. The CDR3 totals 14 residues. CDR3: CAGSYLQGGEKLFF. The CDR3 DNA reads as TGTGCCGGCAGTTACCTACAGGGTGGGGAAAAACTGTTTTTT.